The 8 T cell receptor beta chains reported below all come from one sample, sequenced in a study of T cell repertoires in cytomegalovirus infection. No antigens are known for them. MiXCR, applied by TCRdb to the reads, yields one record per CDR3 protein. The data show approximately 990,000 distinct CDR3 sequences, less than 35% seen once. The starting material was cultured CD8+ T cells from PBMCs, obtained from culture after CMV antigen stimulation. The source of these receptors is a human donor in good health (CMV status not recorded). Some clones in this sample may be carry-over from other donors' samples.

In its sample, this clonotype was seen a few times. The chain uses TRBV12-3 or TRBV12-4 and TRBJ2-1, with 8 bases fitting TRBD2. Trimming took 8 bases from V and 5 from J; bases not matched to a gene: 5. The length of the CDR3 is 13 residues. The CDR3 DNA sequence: TGTGCCAGCGGACTAGCCCTACACAATGAGCAGTTCTTC. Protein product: CASGLALHNEQFF.

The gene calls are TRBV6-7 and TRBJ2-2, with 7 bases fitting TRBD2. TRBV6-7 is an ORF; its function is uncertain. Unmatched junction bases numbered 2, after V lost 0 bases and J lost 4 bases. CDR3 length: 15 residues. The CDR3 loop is CASSYSWGGTGELFF. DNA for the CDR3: TGTGCCAGCAGTTACTCTTGGGGGGGCACCGGGGAGCTGTTTTTT.

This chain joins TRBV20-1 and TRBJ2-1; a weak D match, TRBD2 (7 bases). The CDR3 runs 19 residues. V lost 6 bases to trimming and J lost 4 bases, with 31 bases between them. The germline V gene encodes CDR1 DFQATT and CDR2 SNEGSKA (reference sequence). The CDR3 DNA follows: TGCAGTGCAAGTGGGGGGGCTGAGGGCCTACGGGTAAGGTACAATGAGCAGTTCTTC. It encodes CSASGGAEGLRVRYNEQFF.

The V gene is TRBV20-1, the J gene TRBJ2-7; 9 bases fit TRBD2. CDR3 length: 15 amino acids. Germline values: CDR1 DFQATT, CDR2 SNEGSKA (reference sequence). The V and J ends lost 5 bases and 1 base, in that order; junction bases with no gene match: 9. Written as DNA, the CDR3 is TGCAGTGCTCTCCCCGCGGGGGGGCAGTCCTACGAGCAGTACGTC. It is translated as CSALPAGGQSYEQYV.

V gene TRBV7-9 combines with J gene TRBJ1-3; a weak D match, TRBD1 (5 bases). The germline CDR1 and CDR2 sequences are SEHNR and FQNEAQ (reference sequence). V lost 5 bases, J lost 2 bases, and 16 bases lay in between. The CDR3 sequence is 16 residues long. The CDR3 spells CASSVSPRETGNTIYF. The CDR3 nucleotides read TGTGCCAGCAGCGTTAGTCCCAGGGAAACTGGAAACACCATATATTTT.

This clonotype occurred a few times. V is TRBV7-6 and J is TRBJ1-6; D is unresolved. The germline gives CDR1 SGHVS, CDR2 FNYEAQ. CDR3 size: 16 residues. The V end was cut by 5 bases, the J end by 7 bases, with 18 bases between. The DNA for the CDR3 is TGTGCCAGCAGCCCAGATGAGGACCTTGTGAATTCACCCCTCCACTTT. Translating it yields CASSPDEDLVNSPLHF.

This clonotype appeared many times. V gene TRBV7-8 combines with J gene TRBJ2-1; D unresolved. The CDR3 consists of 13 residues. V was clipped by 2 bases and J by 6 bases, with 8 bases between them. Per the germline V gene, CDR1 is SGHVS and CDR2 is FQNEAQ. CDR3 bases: TGTGCCAGCAGCTTACCACCCACCAATGAGCAGTTCTTC. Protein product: CASSLPPTNEQFF.

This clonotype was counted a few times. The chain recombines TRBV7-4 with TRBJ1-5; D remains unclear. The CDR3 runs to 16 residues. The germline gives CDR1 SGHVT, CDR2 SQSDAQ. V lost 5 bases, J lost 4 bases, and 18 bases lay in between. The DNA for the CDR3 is TGTGCCAGCAGCCTAAAAGGGCCAGAGAGAAATCAGCCCCAGCATTTT. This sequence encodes CASSLKGPERNQPQHF.